This T cell receptor beta chain emerged from a study of blood T cell repertoires in COVID-19. For the study at large: Spain, Italy and the United States supplied samples that represented acute and convalescent COVID-19.

The authors' processing: Researchers report that nucleated cell counts were estimated from reference gene primer amplification. Data came from immunoSEQ multiplex PCR; TCRdb stores just in-frame clones and leaves some out. From that table come the V and J calls and clone size; the DNA was used to work out D and trimming. The sample has roughly 300,000 clones, more than 85% seen once. Germline CDR1 is SEHNR and CDR2 is FQNEAQ (reference sequence). V gave up 5 bases and J gave up 7 bases; unmatched junction bases: 6. The length of the CDR3 is 14 residues. Patients from Seattle were sampled longitudinally, starting during active infection.

The sequence derives from a woman aged 25-40 years with COVID-19, enrolled during active disease. The rearrangement links TRBV7-9 to TRBJ2-1, with 9 bases identical to TRBD2. Sequenced material: peripheral blood. In nucleotides, the CDR3 is TGTGCCAGCAGCCCCCGGACTAGCGAAAATGAGCAGTTCTTC. Its protein is CASSPRTSENEQFF.